This T cell receptor (beta chain) comes out of a study of metastatic and nonmetastatic thyroid tumors. Whole-study context: Patients with malignant and benign thyroid disease provided blood and tumor or nodule tissue, whose repertoires were compared. Overall study findings and caveats: It was reportedly found that TCR beta diversity was significantly higher in malignant thyroid tumors than in benign nodules, a difference seen in both blood and tumor samples.

Germline V gene data show CDR1 as SGHRS and CDR2 as YFSETQ. The CDR3 covers 15 residues. TCRdb re-called the PCR reads via MiXCR. Here the sample spans some 14,000 clones, about 32% being singletons. This clone appeared a single time. Antigen unknown. Compared with germline, one end of the junction differs, possibly owing to a read error. There were no patients who had received any treatment before thyroid surgery. Sequencing was performed on tumor tissue. This sequence joins TRBV5-1 and TRBJ2-3; 9 positions match TRBD2. The clonotype originates from a male donor with papillary thyroid cancer or a benign thyroid nodule (not recorded which). Some clones in this sample may be carry-over from other donors' samples. Here the CDR3 DNA reads TGCGCCAGCAGCTTGGGGCTAGCGGGGTCATATACGCGGTATTTT. Translation: CASSLGLAGSYTRYF.